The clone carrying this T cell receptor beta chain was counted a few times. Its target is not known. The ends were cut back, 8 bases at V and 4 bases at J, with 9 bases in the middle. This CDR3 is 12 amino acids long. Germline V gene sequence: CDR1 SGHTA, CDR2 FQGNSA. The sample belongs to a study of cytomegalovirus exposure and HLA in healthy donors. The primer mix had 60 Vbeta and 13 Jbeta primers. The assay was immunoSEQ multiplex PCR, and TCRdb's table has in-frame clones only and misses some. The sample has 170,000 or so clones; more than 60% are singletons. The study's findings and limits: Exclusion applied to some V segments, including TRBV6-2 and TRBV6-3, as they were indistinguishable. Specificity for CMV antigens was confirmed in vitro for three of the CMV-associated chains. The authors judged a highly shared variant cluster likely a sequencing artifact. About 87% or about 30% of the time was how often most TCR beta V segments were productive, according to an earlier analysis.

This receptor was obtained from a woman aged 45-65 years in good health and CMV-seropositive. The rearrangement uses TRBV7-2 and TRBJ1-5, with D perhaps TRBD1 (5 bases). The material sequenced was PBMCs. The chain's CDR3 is CASGARNQPQHF. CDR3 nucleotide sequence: TGTGCCAGCGGGGCGCGGAATCAGCCCCAGCATTTT.